A selection of T cell receptor beta chains follows, all from one sample in a study of T cell responses to AZD1222 COVID-19 vaccine. The data were produced by immunoSEQ multiplex PCR, yet TCRdb's version contains in-frame clones alone and is incomplete. The sample lists more than 100,000 clones; about nine tenths were seen once. The source was peripheral blood, collected 28 days after the second AZD1222 dose. Receptors were obtained from an adult who received the AZD1222 COVID-19 vaccine. Both conserved end residues are part of each CDR3. The D gene is left open where the match is weak. Where a row states a size, it is once, few, many or the class of an expanded clone; other rows omit it.

v_call: TRBV6-5; clone_size: NA; j_call: TRBJ1-6; d_call: TRBD1; cdr3_nt: TGTGCCAGCAGTTCACAGGGGGGGTCACCCCTCCACTTT; cdr3_aa: CASSSQGGSPLHF
v_call: TRBV19; clone_size: NA; j_call: TRBJ2-1; d_call: NA; cdr3_nt: TGTGCCAGTAGTATAGGGGGGACCTACAATGAGCAGTTCTTC; cdr3_aa: CASSIGGTYNEQFF
v_call: TRBV27; clone_size: few; j_call: TRBJ1-2; d_call: NA; cdr3_nt: TGTGCCAGCCGTGAGACGACAGCGCCTGGAGGCTACACCTTC; cdr3_aa: CASRETTAPGGYTF
v_call: TRBV6-5; clone_size: NA; j_call: TRBJ2-7; d_call: TRBD2; cdr3_nt: TGTGCCAGCACCGTGACTAGCGGGACCTACGAGCAGTACTTC; cdr3_aa: CASTVTSGTYEQYF
v_call: TRBV5-1; clone_size: once; j_call: TRBJ2-5; d_call: NA; cdr3_nt: TGCGCCAGCAGCCTTGGGGGACATGGGGAGACCCAGTACTTC; cdr3_aa: CASSLGGHGETQYF
v_call: TRBV3-1/TRBV3-2; clone_size: NA; j_call: TRBJ2-3; d_call: NA; cdr3_nt: TGTGCCAGCAGCCAAATAAATCAGCTGGCCGGAGTTAGCACAGATACGCAGTATTTT; cdr3_aa: CASSQINQLAGVSTDTQYF
v_call: TRBV27; clone_size: NA; j_call: TRBJ2-2; d_call: TRBD2; cdr3_nt: TGTGCCAGCAGTTTGCGGGGGGCTAACGGGGAGCTGTTTTTT; cdr3_aa: CASSLRGANGELFF
v_call: TRBV30; clone_size: NA; j_call: TRBJ1-5; d_call: TRBD1; cdr3_nt: TGTGCCTGGAGTGTACAGGGGGATCAGCCCCAGCATTTT; cdr3_aa: CAWSVQGDQPQHF
v_call: TRBV11-3; clone_size: NA; j_call: TRBJ2-5; d_call: NA; cdr3_nt: TGTGCCAGCAGCTTAGGGACGACGTACCAAGAGACCCAGTACTTC; cdr3_aa: CASSLGTTYQETQYF
v_call: TRBV5-6; clone_size: NA; j_call: TRBJ2-7; d_call: TRBD2; cdr3_nt: TGTGCCAGCAGCCCGGGGGGGGGACTAGCATCCCACGAGCAGTACTTC; cdr3_aa: CASSPGGGLASHEQYF
v_call: TRBV18; clone_size: NA; j_call: TRBJ1-6; d_call: NA; cdr3_nt: TGTGCCAGCTCACCAGGGTCGCCAGGGGCTAATTCACCCCTCCACTTT; cdr3_aa: CASSPGSPGANSPLHF
v_call: TRBV9; clone_size: few; j_call: TRBJ1-1; d_call: NA; cdr3_nt: TGTGCCAGCAGCGTAGACAGGAACACTGAAGCTTTCTTT; cdr3_aa: CASSVDRNTEAFF
v_call: TRBV11-2; clone_size: NA; j_call: TRBJ1-1; d_call: NA; cdr3_nt: TGTGCCAGCAGCTTAGTTTGGGGGCCTACCACTGAAGCTTTCTTT; cdr3_aa: CASSLVWGPTTEAFF
v_call: TRBV15; clone_size: NA; j_call: TRBJ2-1; d_call: TRBD1; cdr3_nt: TGTGCCACCAGCAGACCGGGACAGTCCTACAATGAGCAGTTCTTC; cdr3_aa: CATSRPGQSYNEQFF
v_call: TRBV13; clone_size: few; j_call: TRBJ1-6; d_call: TRBD1; cdr3_nt: TGTGCCAGCAGCTCGGACAGGGGGCGTTCACCCCTCCACTTT; cdr3_aa: CASSSDRGRSPLHF
v_call: TRBV12-5; clone_size: NA; j_call: TRBJ1-1; d_call: NA; cdr3_nt: TGTGCTAGTGGGCTACCGGACCTCACTGAAGCTTTCTTT; cdr3_aa: CASGLPDLTEAFF
v_call: TRBV5-4; clone_size: NA; j_call: TRBJ2-7; d_call: NA; cdr3_nt: TGTGCCAGCAGCTTAGGGCAGAACTACGAGCAGTACTTC; cdr3_aa: CASSLGQNYEQYF
v_call: TRBV11-2; clone_size: NA; j_call: TRBJ2-3; d_call: NA; cdr3_nt: TGTGCCAGCAGCTTTGGGGGGCGCGGCACAGATACGCAGTATTTT; cdr3_aa: CASSFGGRGTDTQYF
v_call: TRBV7-9; clone_size: NA; j_call: TRBJ2-7; d_call: NA; cdr3_nt: TGTGCCAGCACGGCCCCGGGCTACGAGCAGTACTTC; cdr3_aa: CASTAPGYEQYF
v_call: TRBV10-3; clone_size: NA; j_call: TRBJ1-1; d_call: NA; cdr3_nt: TGTGCCATCAGTGAGTATGGCGGACTGAACACTGAAGCTTTCTTT; cdr3_aa: CAISEYGGLNTEAFF
v_call: TRBV19; clone_size: NA; j_call: TRBJ1-6; d_call: NA; cdr3_nt: TGTGCCAGTAGTCGAGAGGGTCTTTCGAATTCACCCCTCCACTTT; cdr3_aa: CASSREGLSNSPLHF
v_call: TRBV7-2; clone_size: NA; j_call: TRBJ2-7; d_call: NA; cdr3_nt: TGTGCCAGCAGCTTAGCGGCAGGGACCCAGTACGAGCAGTACTTC; cdr3_aa: CASSLAAGTQYEQYF
v_call: TRBV2; clone_size: NA; j_call: TRBJ2-7; d_call: NA; cdr3_nt: TGTGCCAGCAGTGATTCGGGGGTCCTACCCTACGAGCAGTACTTC; cdr3_aa: CASSDSGVLPYEQYF
v_call: TRBV10-2; clone_size: few; j_call: TRBJ1-2; d_call: NA; cdr3_nt: TGCGCCAGCAGTGAGCGACCTAGGGACTATGGCTACACCTTC; cdr3_aa: CASSERPRDYGYTF
v_call: TRBV3-1/TRBV3-2; clone_size: few; j_call: TRBJ2-7; d_call: NA; cdr3_nt: TGTGCCAGCAGCCCCCCGAGGCAGGGCTTACGGTACGAGCAGTACTTC; cdr3_aa: CASSPPRQGLRYEQYF
v_call: TRBV27; clone_size: NA; j_call: TRBJ2-4; d_call: NA; cdr3_nt: TGTGCCAGCAGAGACGGCCGACTTCAGTACTTC; cdr3_aa: CASRDGRLQYF
v_call: TRBV2; clone_size: NA; j_call: TRBJ1-1; d_call: NA; cdr3_nt: TGTGCCAGTAGAGAATTTGGGGTCTTGAACACTGAAGCTTTCTTT; cdr3_aa: CASREFGVLNTEAFF
v_call: TRBV5-1; clone_size: once; j_call: TRBJ2-2; d_call: NA; cdr3_nt: TGCGCCAGCAGCGTCGCGGTCACCGGGGAGCTGTTTTTT; cdr3_aa: CASSVAVTGELFF
v_call: TRBV7-9; clone_size: NA; j_call: TRBJ2-7; d_call: TRBD1; cdr3_nt: TGTGCCAGCAGGTCGCCTGGACAGGGTCGCCACGAGCAGTACTTC; cdr3_aa: CASRSPGQGRHEQYF
v_call: TRBV25-1; clone_size: NA; j_call: TRBJ2-5; d_call: TRBD2; cdr3_nt: TGTGCCAGCAGTGAATCTGTTTCGGGGGGTGTGGAGACCCAGTACTTC; cdr3_aa: CASSESVSGGVETQYF
v_call: TRBV28; clone_size: NA; j_call: TRBJ1-2; d_call: TRBD1; cdr3_nt: TGTGCCAGCAGTCCCGGGGACAGGGAAATTGGCTACACCTTC; cdr3_aa: CASSPGDREIGYTF
v_call: TRBV6-5; clone_size: NA; j_call: TRBJ1-2; d_call: NA; cdr3_nt: TGTGCCAGCAGACCCCAGGGAGGGATTAACTATGGCTACACCTTC; cdr3_aa: CASRPQGGINYGYTF
v_call: TRBV18; clone_size: few; j_call: TRBJ1-3; d_call: NA; cdr3_nt: TGTGCCAGCTCACCACTAGTAGGCCTCCCGAGCTCTGGAAACACCATATATTTT; cdr3_aa: CASSPLVGLPSSGNTIYF
v_call: TRBV28; clone_size: NA; j_call: TRBJ1-5; d_call: NA; cdr3_nt: TGTGCCAGCAGTTCCTGGACGTGGGTTGGTCAGCCCCAGCATTTT; cdr3_aa: CASSSWTWVGQPQHF
v_call: TRBV28; clone_size: NA; j_call: TRBJ1-5; d_call: NA; cdr3_nt: TGTGCCAGCAGTTTACAGGTTAGCAATCAGCCCCAGCATTTT; cdr3_aa: CASSLQVSNQPQHF
v_call: TRBV3-1/TRBV3-2; clone_size: NA; j_call: TRBJ2-1; d_call: TRBD2; cdr3_nt: TGTGCCAGCAGCCACTGGGGACTAGCGGGGTTTGCGGAGCAGTTCTTC; cdr3_aa: CASSHWGLAGFAEQFF
v_call: TRBV7-8; clone_size: NA; j_call: TRBJ1-5; d_call: NA; cdr3_nt: TGTGCCAGCAGCTTAGCGGCCCAAGGGGGGAATCAGCCCCAGCATTTT; cdr3_aa: CASSLAAQGGNQPQHF
v_call: TRBV4-3; clone_size: NA; j_call: TRBJ2-2; d_call: NA; cdr3_nt: TGCGCCAGCAGCCAGGCACCGGGACCAAACACCGGGGAGCTGTTTTTT; cdr3_aa: CASSQAPGPNTGELFF
v_call: TRBV7-6; clone_size: NA; j_call: TRBJ2-3; d_call: TRBD2; cdr3_nt: TGTGCCAGCAGTAAATACGCGGGGACTAGCGGGGGAGATACGCAGTATTTT; cdr3_aa: CASSKYAGTSGGDTQYF
v_call: TRBV7-8; clone_size: once; j_call: TRBJ2-6; d_call: NA; cdr3_nt: TGTGCCAGCAGCTTCCGATCTGGGGCCAACGTCCTGACTTTC; cdr3_aa: CASSFRSGANVLTF